This TCR beta chain was identified during a study of cytomegalovirus exposure and HLA in healthy donors. Whole-study results and caveats: Among donors in an Asian-associated ancestry cluster, a later analysis reportedly found fewer N-insertions than the approximately 670-donor mean.

CDR1 MGHRA and CDR2 YSYEKL come from the germline V gene. Trimming removed 4 bases at V and 3 bases at J, with 15 bases between. The CDR3 sequence is 15 residues long. Of note for this clone: Its antigen is unknown.

PCR was performed using 60 Vbeta and 13 Jbeta primers. Sequenced by immunoSEQ multiplex PCR; TCRdb stores in-frame clones only, minus some. The sample lists 200,000 or so clones; about 79% were seen once. The chain has TRBV4-1 and TRBJ1-2, with D hard to call. The clonotype comes from a boy aged 2 to 9 in good health and CMV-seronegative. The sample consisted of PBMCs. CDR3 nucleotides: TGCGCCAGCAGCCGCGGGGAGGGATCGGACTATGGCTACACCTTC. This codes for CASSRGEGSDYGYTF.